This T cell receptor beta chain was recovered during a study of blood T cell repertoires in COVID-19. In the study overall: COVID-19 samples, acute and convalescent, were from the United States, Italy and Spain.

Clinical history as reported by participants underpinned cohort assignment. In Cohort 3, a recovered donor had either two negative PCRs, clearance, or symptom resolution. How the authors handled the data: Estimation of nucleated cell counts relied on the amplification of reference gene primers. Assay: immunoSEQ multiplex PCR; the TCRdb copy retains only in-frame clones and omits some. That table is the source of V, J and clone size, and D and trimming were worked out from the DNA. In the table there are around 150,000 clones, roughly 90% of which are singletons. This clonotype was sampled from a woman aged 45-59 years who had recovered from COVID-19. Sequenced input: PBMCs or T cells enriched from blood (not recorded which).

Here the CDR3 reads CASSFLAGTDTQYF. CDR3 DNA sequence: TGTGCCAGCAGCTTCCTAGCGGGCACAGATACGCAGTATTTT. This chain joins TRBV7-2 and TRBJ2-3; 7 bases are shared with TRBD2. Germline trimming cut 3 bases from V and 1 base from J; bases unmatched to any gene: 1. Germline V lookup: CDR1 SGHTA, CDR2 FQGNSA. This CDR3 region has 14 residues.